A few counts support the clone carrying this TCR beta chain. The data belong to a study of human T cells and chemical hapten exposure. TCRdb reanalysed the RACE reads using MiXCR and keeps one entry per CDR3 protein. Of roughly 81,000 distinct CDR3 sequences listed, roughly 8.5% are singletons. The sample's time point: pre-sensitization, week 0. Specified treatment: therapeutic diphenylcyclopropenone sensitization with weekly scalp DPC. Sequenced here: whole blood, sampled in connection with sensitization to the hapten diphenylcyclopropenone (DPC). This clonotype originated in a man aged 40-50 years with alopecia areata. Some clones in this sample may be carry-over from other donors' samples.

The CDR3 is CASSKQGATNEKLFF. The CDR3, as DNA: TGTGCCAGCAGCAAACAGGGAGCAACTAATGAAAAACTGTTTTTT. The chain has TRBV7-2 and TRBJ1-4; D possibly corresponds to TRBD1 (6 bases). This CDR3 is 15 amino acids long. CDR1 and CDR2 from the germline V gene are SGHTA and FQGNSA. V lost 5 bases and J 0 bases, leaving 10 bases between the germline ends.